A single sample is the source of the 30 T cell receptor beta chains below, sequenced in a study of tissue T cells after allogeneic stem cell transplantation. Assay used: immunoSEQ multiplex PCR; TCRdb lists only in-frame clones, some missing. The sample has 1,500 to 2,000 clones, 68% seen once. The sample was tissue from the stomach, taken at autopsy. Source of these receptors: a female donor older than 55 with lung cancer.

The genes are TRBV28 and TRBJ2-1, with D perhaps matching TRBD1 (5 bases). Trimming shortened V by 7 bases and J by 1 base, and 11 bases separated the two germline ends. The CDR3 covers 14 residues. Germline V gene lookup returns CDR1 MDHEN and CDR2 SYDVKM. The CDR3 region has the DNA TGTGCCAGCAACTACCAGGGATCCTACAATGAGCAGTTCTTC. As protein: CASNYQGSYNEQFF.

The chain is built from TRBV7-8 and TRBJ2-7; no reliable D call. CDR3 length: 11 residues. V lost 1 base to trimming and J lost 7 bases, with 5 bases between them. Germline V gene sequence: CDR1 SGHVS, CDR2 FQNEAQ. The CDR3 DNA is TGTGCCAGCAGCTTAGACTGGGAGCAGTACTTC. Protein product: CASSLDWEQYF.

V and J are TRBV12-3 or TRBV12-4 and TRBJ2-5; D is uncertain. CDR3 length: 12 amino acids. The V end was cut by 3 bases, the J end by 4 bases, with 6 bases between. The CDR3 DNA reads as TGTGCCAGCAGTTTGAACCTAGAGACCCAGTACTTC. Its translation is CASSLNLETQYF.

This sequence joins TRBV19 and TRBJ1-3, with D perhaps matching TRBD1 (6 bases). CDR1 LNHDA and CDR2 SQIVND come from the germline V gene (reference sequence). Trimming shortened V by 1 base and J by 2 bases, and 12 bases separated the two germline ends. CDR3 size: 16 residues. CDR3 DNA: TGTGCCAGTAGTATAGGGGACACTCGAACTGGAAACACCATATATTTT. Amino acids: CASSIGDTRTGNTIYF.

This chain connects TRBV30 to TRBJ2-1; 10 nucleotides line up with TRBD2. Unmatched junction bases numbered 4, after V lost 6 bases and J lost 5 bases. CDR3 size: 13 residues. The germline gives CDR1 GTSNPN, CDR2 SVGIG (reference sequence). CDR3 amino acids: CACGSGGDNEQFF. As DNA, the CDR3 is TGTGCCTGCGGGAGCGGGGGGGACAATGAGCAGTTCTTC.

J is TRBJ2-1 and V is TRBV7-9; D uncertain. Germline V gene sequence: CDR1 SEHNR, CDR2 FQNEAQ (reference sequence). V shed 1 base and J shed 8 bases, with 6 bases lying between them. The CDR3 extends over 12 amino acids. CDR3 sequence reads: CASSLDFYEQFF. Here the CDR3 DNA reads TGTGCCAGCAGCTTAGATTTCTATGAGCAGTTCTTC.

This clone came up once. The chain employs TRBV6-1 and TRBJ2-7; D remains ambiguous. CDR3 length equals 18 residues. Trimming pared 2 bases from V and 0 bases from J, leaving 20 bases between. In germline, CDR1 is MNHNS, CDR2 SASEGT. DNA for the CDR3: TGTGCCAGCAGTGAATATCCACCTGGCACCAGAATCTCCTACGAGCAGTACTTC. Translating gives CASSEYPPGTRISYEQYF.

V usage is TRBV4-1 and J usage is TRBJ1-4; D uncertain. In germline, CDR1 is MGHRA, CDR2 YSYEKL. The germline V and J ends were trimmed by 1 base and 3 bases, with 6 bases remaining between them. CDR3 length equals 14 residues. The DNA for the CDR3 is TGCGCCAGCAGCCAAGGGGGTCCTAATGAAAAACTGTTTTTT. The encoded protein is CASSQGGPNEKLFF.

The V gene is TRBV5-1, the J gene TRBJ2-2; TRBD2 is a possible D gene (6 bases). Trimming removed 1 base at V and 4 bases at J, with 11 bases between. The CDR3 runs 15 residues. Germline V gene sequence: CDR1 SGHRS, CDR2 YFSETQ. As DNA, the CDR3 is TGCGCCAGCAGCTTGACACACGGGAGCACCGGGGAGCTGTTTTTT. Its protein is CASSLTHGSTGELFF.

The J gene is TRBJ1-6, the V gene TRBV6-1, with unresolved D. CDR3 length: 15 residues. The ends were cut back, 2 bases at V and 4 bases at J, with 9 bases in the middle. Germline V gene sequence: CDR1 MNHNS, CDR2 SASEGT. The CDR3 DNA reads TGTGCCAGCAGTGAAAGCGAGAGATATAATTCACCCCTCCACTTT. Its protein is CASSESERYNSPLHF.

This clone was detected once. CDR3 region: CASSQDRGQTSGDTGELFF. The CDR3 DNA sequence: TGTGCCAGCAGCCAAGACCGGGGACAGACCTCCGGAGACACCGGGGAGCTGTTTTTT. V usage is TRBV14 and J usage is TRBJ2-2; 7 positions agree with TRBD1. The V segment lost 0 bases and the J segment 3 bases; nucleotides outside the gene matches: 13. CDR3 length: 19 amino acids. Germline CDR1 reads SGHDN; CDR2 reads FVKESK.

The V gene is TRBV19, the J gene TRBJ2-1; a weak D match, TRBD2 (6 bases). Trimming pared 5 bases from V and 3 bases from J, leaving 11 bases between. The CDR3 is made up of 14 amino acids. Germline V gene data show CDR1 as LNHDA and CDR2 as SQIVND (reference sequence). This chain's CDR3 is CASSPRGYYNEQFF. For the CDR3, the DNA is TGTGCCAGTAGTCCACGGGGGTACTACAATGAGCAGTTCTTC.

The rearrangement links TRBV7-9 to TRBJ2-3; a possible D gene is TRBD2 (5 bases). Germline CDR1 SEHNR, CDR2 FQNEAQ (reference sequence). V was cut by 5 bases and J by 0 bases, with 15 bases left in between. This CDR3 region has 16 residues. CDR3 region: CASSLPPAASTDTQYF. The CDR3, as DNA: TGTGCCAGCAGCCTCCCCCCAGCGGCGAGCACAGATACGCAGTATTTT.

The chain links TRBV6-5 to TRBJ2-7; 7 positions match TRBD2. The J segment lost 2 bases and the V segment lost 9 bases, leaving 10 bases of the junction unmatched. This CDR3 is built from 14 residues. Germline CDR1 and CDR2: MNHEY and SVGAGI. CDR3 protein: CASSSGPTPYEQYF. CDR3 in DNA: TGTGCCAGTTCTAGCGGACCAACCCCCTACGAGCAGTACTTC.

V gene TRBV11-2 combines with J gene TRBJ1-1, with a weak D call TRBD1 (6 bases). CDR1 is SGHAT and CDR2 is FQNNGV in the germline V gene. The CDR3 contains 12 residues. V shed 8 bases and J shed 11 bases, with 18 bases lying between them. The CDR3 loop is CASHSGGGHAFF. The CDR3 DNA reads TGTGCCAGCCACAGTGGTGGGGGGCATGCTTTCTTT.

This clone was counted a single time. This rearrangement joins TRBV29-1 to TRBJ2-1; D unresolved. This CDR3 is built from 11 residues. Trimming took off 5 bases at V and 7 bases at J, with 9 bases between the two ends. Germline V CDR1 and CDR2: SQVTM, ANQGSEA. The CDR3 DNA reads TGCAGCGTTCCTCTTCCGAATGAGCAGTTCTTC. Amino acid sequence: CSVPLPNEQFF.

This chain's CDR3 is CASSPSSGRSHEQYF. CDR3 coding DNA: TGTGCCAGTAGTCCGTCTAGCGGGAGGTCCCACGAGCAGTACTTC. The chain is built from TRBV19 and TRBJ2-7; 11 bases align to TRBD2. The germline V gene encodes CDR1 LNHDA and CDR2 SQIVND (reference sequence). The length of the CDR3 is 15 residues. J gave up 5 bases and V 5 bases, and 8 bases lay outside the gene matches.

This rearrangement joins TRBV6-5 to TRBJ1-1; the D gene is possibly TRBD1 (5 bases). The CDR3 is 14 amino acids. Germline V gives CDR1 MNHEY, CDR2 SVGAGI. Trimming removed 5 bases from V and 6 bases from J, with 16 bases in between. The CDR3 nucleotides read TGTGCCAGCAGTAAGCTGATGGGGCGAGCTGAAGCTTTCTTT. Translated: CASSKLMGRAEAFF.

The CDR3 DNA follows: TGTGCCAGCAGCTTAAAACTAGCGGGCCTCTACGAGCAGTACTTC. Translation gives CASSLKLAGLYEQYF. The rearrangement uses TRBV11-1 and TRBJ2-7, with 9 positions matching TRBD2. The germline CDR1 and CDR2 sequences are SGHAT and FQDESV (reference sequence). This CDR3 is 15 amino acids long. V was clipped by 2 bases and J by 3 bases; unmatched bases: 5.

The V and J genes are TRBV7-9 and TRBJ1-2, with D unresolved. Trimming removed 2 bases at V and 3 bases at J, with 13 bases between. The V gene's germline CDR1 is SEHNR and CDR2 FQNEAQ (reference sequence). The CDR3 spans 15 residues. The CDR3 here is CASSLIGILHYGYTF. CDR3 DNA sequence: TGTGCCAGCAGCTTAATTGGGATATTACACTATGGCTACACCTTC.

The CDR3 region has the DNA TGTGCCAGCCGAGGGGGGGCCGCTGGCTTTAGAGAGACTGAAGCTTTCTTT. Protein: CASRGGAAGFRETEAFF. This chain links TRBV2 with TRBJ1-1, with a possible D match to TRBD1 (6 bases). There are 17 residues in the CDR3. The germline gives CDR1 SNHLY, CDR2 FYNNEI. V gave up 8 bases and J gave up 5 bases, with 27 bases separating them.

V is TRBV19 and J is TRBJ2-3, with D maybe TRBD2 (6 bases). Looked up from germline, CDR1 is LNHDA and CDR2 is SQIVND (reference sequence). The CDR3 is made up of 17 amino acids. V lost 9 bases and J 6 bases, leaving 28 bases between the germline ends. CDR3 loop: CASGLEPGTPDRDTQYF. The CDR3 DNA reads as TGTGCCAGCGGCTTGGAGCCCGGGACTCCGGATCGGGATACGCAGTATTTT.

V is TRBV30 and J is TRBJ1-4, with no clear D. V shed 5 bases and J shed 0 bases, with 7 bases lying between them. This CDR3 spans 13 amino acids. CDR1 is GTSNPN, CDR2 SVGIG, per germline (reference sequence). CDR3 protein: CAWFRATNEKLFF. In DNA, the CDR3 is TGTGCCTGGTTCAGAGCAACTAATGAAAAACTGTTTTTT.

This clone was detected only once. V and J are TRBV10-3 and TRBJ2-3; possible D gene TRBD2, 5 bases. Germline V lookup: CDR1 ENHRY, CDR2 SYGVKD. Deletions cut 4 bases from V and 4 bases from J, with 12 bases between. CDR3 length: 14 amino acids. The CDR3 sequence is CAISGGSSPDTQYF. The CDR3 DNA reads TGTGCCATCAGTGGTGGGAGTAGCCCAGATACGCAGTATTTT.

V gene TRBV6-5 combines with J gene TRBJ1-3, with D perhaps matching TRBD1 (5 bases). Germline V lookup: CDR1 MNHEY, CDR2 SVGAGI. The ends were cut back, 6 bases at V and 0 bases at J, with 12 bases in the middle. The CDR3 has 15 residues. The CDR3 loop reads CASRYGAISGNTIYF. Written as DNA, the CDR3 is TGTGCCAGCAGGTACGGGGCCATCTCTGGAAACACCATATATTTT.

The chain joins TRBV11-2 to TRBJ2-7, with D possibly TRBD1 on 6 matching bases. CDR3 length: 14 residues. Germline V gene sequence: CDR1 SGHAT, CDR2 FQNNGV. V was shortened by 6 bases and J by 0 bases, with 12 bases between the two germline ends. The CDR3 is CASRQGHSSYEQYF. Here the CDR3 DNA reads TGTGCCAGCAGACAGGGCCATAGCTCCTACGAGCAGTACTTC.

This chain links TRBV9 with TRBJ2-1, with D perhaps being TRBD1 or TRBD2 (5 bases each). The CDR3 is made up of 15 amino acids. The V gene lost 5 bases and the J gene lost 2 bases, with 14 bases spanning the gap. CDR1 and CDR2 (germline): SGDLS, YYNGEE. Here the CDR3 DNA reads TGTGCCAGCAGTCCTGGGGCCGGGGCCTACAATGAGCAGTTCTTC. This gives the protein CASSPGAGAYNEQFF. The complete variable domain, with remaining parts taken from reference TRBV9 and TRBJ2-1, reads DSGVTQTPKHLITATGQRVTLRCSPRSGDLSVYWYQQSLDQGLQFLIQYYNGEERAKGNILERFSAQQFPDLHSELNLSSLELGDSALYFCASSPGAGAYNEQFFGPGTRLTVL.

This clone was found once. V usage is TRBV5-6 and J usage is TRBJ2-7; TRBD1 aligns across 10 bases. CDR3 length: 16 residues. The V gene end was trimmed by 4 bases and the J gene end by 7 bases; junction bases not matched to a gene: 14. CDR1 is SGHDT, CDR2 YYEEEE, per germline. This CDR3 is CASSTRQGASKTEQYF. In nucleotides, the CDR3 is TGTGCCAGCAGCACCCGACAGGGGGCCAGTAAAACGGAGCAGTACTTC.

In this sample, this clone turned up once. The chain has TRBV11-2 and TRBJ2-7, with D possibly matching TRBD2 (6 bases). Germline assignment: CDR1 SGHAT and CDR2 FQNNGV. Trimming removed 5 bases at V and 4 bases at J, with 15 bases between. This CDR3 comprises 14 residues. CDR3 nucleotide sequence: TGTGCCAGCAGCCCCCTCGGGGGTCCGTACGAGCAGTACTTC. Amino acids: CASSPLGGPYEQYF. Full variable domain (remainder filled in from reference TRBV11-2 and TRBJ2-7): EAGVAQSPRYKIIEKRQSVAFWCNPISGHATLYWYQQILGQGPKLLIQFQNNGVVDDSQLPKDRFSAERLKGVDSTLKIQPAKLEDSAVYLCASSPLGGPYEQYFGPGTRLTVT.

This clone is deemed large. An end of the junction differs from the germline gene, which may be a read error. V gene TRBV7-7 combines with J gene TRBJ2-7, with D possibly called TRBD1 or TRBD2 (5 bases each). There are 17 residues in the CDR3. Germline values: CDR1 SSHAT, CDR2 FNYEAQ (reference sequence). The CDR3 is CASSLGPGSGPASEQYF. For the CDR3, the DNA is TGTGCTAGCAGCTTAGGGCCCGGGTCGGGACCCGCTAGCGAGCAGTACTTC. Full variable domain (rest looked up from reference TRBV7-7 and TRBJ2-7): GAGVSQSPRYKVTKRGQDVTLRCDPISSHATLYWYQQALGQGPEFLTYFNYEAQPDKSGLPSDRFSAERPEGSISTLTIQRTEQRDSAMYRCASSLGPGSGPASEQYFGPGTRLTVT.